What follows are 30 T cell receptor beta chains derived from one specimen sequenced in a study of human T cells and chemical hapten exposure. Time point denoted: patch test 3, about 24 weeks after DPC sensitization. Treatment specified: therapeutic diphenylcyclopropenone sensitization with weekly scalp DPC. Unfractionated whole blood was the source from which total RNA was extracted. TCRdb analysed the RACE reads with MiXCR anew, one entry per CDR3 protein. The table records 30,000 to 40,000 distinct CDR3 sequences, 12% of them present only once. The sequencing used whole blood, collected in connection with sensitization to the hapten diphenylcyclopropenone (DPC). Every receptor here comes from a woman in her forties with alopecia areata. Some clones in this sample may be carry-over from other donors' samples.

This clonotype has at least ten counts. The chain links TRBV29-1 to TRBJ1-6, with D possibly TRBD1 on 5 matching bases. V lost 7 bases and J 7 bases, leaving 11 bases between the germline ends. The V gene's germline CDR1 is SQVTM and CDR2 ANQGSEA. The CDR3 contains 12 residues. CDR3 coding DNA: TGCAGCGCCGCTGAGGGGAATTCACCCCTCCACTTT. It encodes CSAAEGNSPLHF.

The rearrangement links TRBV3-1 to TRBJ1-1; weak D call: TRBD1 (6 bases). V lost 1 base and J lost 4, with 7 bases in between. This CDR3 has 13 residues. CDR1 and CDR2 from the germline V gene are LGHDT and YNNKEL (reference sequence). The CDR3 DNA reads TGTGCCAGCAGCCAAGCAGGGGTCACTGAAGCTTTCTTT. Translation: CASSQAGVTEAFF. Full variable domain (remainder filled in from reference TRBV3-1 and TRBJ1-1): DTAVSQTPKYLVTQMGNDKSIKCEQNLGHDTMYWYKQDSKKFLKIMFSYNNKELIINETVPNRFSPKSPDKAHLNLHINSLELGDSAVYFCASSQAGVTEAFFGQGTRLTVV.

The V gene is TRBV7-9, the J gene TRBJ2-3, with 14 bases that match TRBD2. The J segment lost 0 bases and the V segment lost 5 bases, leaving 7 bases of the junction unmatched. This CDR3 region has 18 residues. Germline CDR1 is SEHNR and CDR2 is FQNEAQ (reference sequence). The CDR3 nucleotides read TGTGCCAGCAGCCCCGGACTAGCGGGGGGACCTAGCACAGATACGCAGTATTTT. It yields the protein CASSPGLAGGPSTDTQYF.

The rearrangement links TRBV5-1 to TRBJ1-1; a possible D gene is TRBD1 (5 bases). Germline V gene sequence: CDR1 SGHRS, CDR2 YFSETQ. V dropped 2 bases and J dropped 4 bases, with 12 bases sitting between them. The CDR3 is 14 residues long. CDR3 protein: CASSFRGVTTEAFF. CDR3 nucleotide sequence: TGCGCCAGCAGCTTTCGGGGGGTGACCACTGAAGCTTTCTTT.

This clonotype was seen ten or more times. The rearrangement joins TRBV18 to TRBJ1-2, with 9 bases lining up with TRBD1. The germline gives CDR1 KGHSH, CDR2 LQKENI. The V gene end was trimmed by 3 bases and the J gene end by 6 bases; junction bases not matched to a gene: 5. This CDR3 contains 14 residues. The CDR3 sequence: CASSPGTGRDGYTF. DNA for the CDR3: TGTGCCAGCTCACCCGGGACAGGGAGAGATGGCTACACCTTC.

The chain links TRBV4-1 to TRBJ1-6; TRBD1 might be the D (6 bases). The CDR3 has 16 residues. Germline V gene lookup returns CDR1 MGHRA and CDR2 YSYEKL. V dropped 4 bases and J dropped 7 bases, with 17 bases sitting between them. CDR3 sequence (DNA): TGCGCCAGCAGCCGTATACAGGGTTCGGGGAATTCACCCCTCCACTTT. Amino acid sequence: CASSRIQGSGNSPLHF.

This clonotype was observed many times. The chain employs TRBV10-3 and TRBJ2-5, with 8 bases matching TRBD1. The CDR3 is made up of 16 amino acids. Germline loops: CDR1 ENHRY, CDR2 SYGVKD. Germline trimming cut 6 bases from V and 1 base from J; bases unmatched to any gene: 10. CDR3 residues: CAIRAGTGWGQETQYF. The CDR3 region has the DNA TGTGCCATCAGAGCCGGGACAGGTTGGGGCCAAGAGACCCAGTACTTC.

CDR3 DNA: TGTGCTAGTGGTTTGGGGATGAACACTGAAGCTTTCTTT. Translated: CASGLGMNTEAFF. This chain links TRBV12-5 with TRBJ1-1; no clear D gene. The CDR3 is made up of 13 amino acids. CDR1 and CDR2 from the germline V gene are LGHNT and FRNRAP. V was trimmed by 1 base and J by 0 bases, leaving 3 bases between them.

This clonotype was counted many times. The V and J genes are TRBV10-1 and TRBJ2-7; possibly TRBD1 for D (5 bases). Germline V gives CDR1 WNHNN, CDR2 SYGVQD (reference sequence). The CDR3 extends over 13 amino acids. Trimming took off 5 bases at V and 5 bases at J, with 13 bases between the two ends. DNA of the CDR3: TGCGCCAGCAGTCTAGGGGTAAGCGACGAGCAGTACTTC. Its translation is CASSLGVSDEQYF.

The sample holds many counts of this clonotype. The chain combines TRBV4-3 with TRBJ2-3; 10 bases fit TRBD2. This CDR3 region has 20 residues. Germline CDR1 reads LGHNA; CDR2 reads YSLEER. V was clipped by 1 base and J by 4 bases; unmatched bases: 17. CDR3 in DNA: TGCGCCAGCAGCCAAGGCGCATATCCTCTAGCGGGGGCTCGCCCAGATACGCAGTATTTT. This translates into CASSQGAYPLAGARPDTQYF.

This clonotype was recorded only once. The chain carries TRBV9 and TRBJ2-7, with TRBD1 as a possible D gene (5 bases). With 4 bases removed from V and 0 bases from J, the gap between germline ends came to 5 bases. The CDR3 is made up of 12 amino acids. The germline V gene has CDR1 SGDLS and CDR2 YYNGEE. The CDR3 bases are TGTGCCAGCAGCACAGGCTCCTACGAGCAGTACTTC. Translation gives CASSTGSYEQYF.

This clonotype was observed at least ten times. This chain joins TRBV7-2 and TRBJ2-5; tentative D call: TRBD2 (7 bases). Germline V gene lookup returns CDR1 SGHTA and CDR2 FQGNSA. The CDR3 length is 15 residues. Trimming left V 2 bases short and J 7 bases short, with 17 bases between. The CDR3 sequence: CASSLMSRGLATQYF. The CDR3 DNA reads TGTGCCAGCAGCTTAATGTCGCGGGGGCTTGCGACCCAGTACTTC.

V gene TRBV10-3 combines with J gene TRBJ1-1; D possibly corresponds to TRBD1 (6 bases). This CDR3 comprises 14 residues. Germline-derived CDR1 and CDR2 are ENHRY and SYGVKD. Trimming removed 2 bases from V and 0 bases from J, with 7 bases in between. CDR3 protein: CAISEQGLNTEAFF. The DNA for the CDR3 is TGTGCCATCAGTGAGCAGGGGTTGAACACTGAAGCTTTCTTT.

This clonotype was found many times. The CDR3 DNA follows: TGTGCCAGCAGCTTAGTTCCAGGGACGAAGGAGCAGTTCTTC. Protein sequence: CASSLVPGTKEQFF. The chain couples TRBV11-2 to TRBJ2-1; possibly TRBD1 or TRBD2 for D (5 bases each). From germline, CDR1 is SGHAT and CDR2 FQNNGV. V lost 1 base, J lost 10 bases, and 14 bases lay in between. The CDR3 length is 14 residues.

This clonotype was detected ten times or more. The rearrangement joins TRBV20-1 to TRBJ2-1; the match to TRBD2 covers 7 bases. Losses at the gene ends were 3 bases for V and 0 bases for J; bases not matched to a gene: 5. The CDR3 has 15 amino acids. Looked up from germline, CDR1 is DFQATT and CDR2 is SNEGSKA (reference sequence). CDR3 sequence: CSASPAGVSYNEQFF. Written as DNA, the CDR3 is TGCAGTGCTAGTCCGGCGGGAGTCTCCTACAATGAGCAGTTCTTC.

This clonotype has just a few counts. This rearrangement joins TRBV28 to TRBJ2-7; 13 nucleotides align to TRBD2. Germline V gives CDR1 MDHEN, CDR2 SYDVKM. Losses at the gene ends were 3 bases for V and 4 bases for J; bases not matched to a gene: 6. There are 16 residues in the CDR3. The CDR3 sequence is CASSLGTSGKPYEQYF. DNA of the CDR3: TGTGCCAGCAGTTTGGGGACTAGCGGGAAACCTTACGAGCAGTACTTC. Full variable domain (rest looked up from reference TRBV28 and TRBJ2-7): DVKVTQSSRYLVKRTGEKVFLECVQDMDHENMFWYRQDPGLGLRLIYFSYDVKMKEKGDIPEGYSVSREKKERFSLILESASTNQTSMYLCASSLGTSGKPYEQYFGPGTRLTVT.

The chain is built from TRBV3-1 and TRBJ2-3, with D possibly being TRBD2 (5 bases). There are 14 residues in the CDR3. The ends were cut back, 4 bases at V and 4 bases at J, with 12 bases in the middle. CDR1 is LGHDT, CDR2 YNNKEL, per germline (reference sequence). The CDR3 nucleotides are TGTGCCAGCAGCCCGGGGAACGGTCCAGATACGCAGTATTTT. Amino acid sequence: CASSPGNGPDTQYF.

This clonotype was counted at least ten times. The rearrangement uses TRBV28 and TRBJ1-1; D remains ambiguous. Trimming took off 7 bases at V and 6 bases at J, with 9 bases between the two ends. Germline-derived CDR1 and CDR2 are MDHEN and SYDVKM. The CDR3 is 11 amino acids. For the CDR3, the DNA is TGTGCCAGCACCCCGGGAGCTGAAGCTTTCTTT. It codes for CASTPGAEAFF.

This chain uses TRBV28 with TRBJ2-3; D may be TRBD1 or TRBD2 (6 bases each). Germline CDR1 reads MDHEN; CDR2 reads SYDVKM. Trimming removed 4 bases at V and 4 bases at J, with 12 bases between. This CDR3 has 14 residues. The CDR3 reads CASSSGASADTQYF. The CDR3 coding sequence is TGTGCCAGCAGTTCGGGGGCGAGCGCAGATACGCAGTATTTT.

This clonotype was picked up many times. The chain is built from TRBV6-2 or TRBV6-3 and TRBJ2-7; TRBD2 might be the D (6 bases). This CDR3 is built from 13 residues. V gave up 2 bases and J gave up 7 bases, with 12 bases separating them. Germline CDR1 is MNHEY and CDR2 is SVGEGT. As DNA, the CDR3 is TGTGCCAGCAGTTACGGCGGGGCGTGGGAGCAGTACTTC. Its translation: CASSYGGAWEQYF.

Ten or more counts support this clonotype. The chain has TRBV10-2 and TRBJ2-7; either TRBD1 or TRBD2 may fit D (5 bases each). Germline CDR1 and CDR2: WSHSY and SAAADI. The CDR3 is 12 residues long. Deletions cut 8 bases from V and 2 bases from J, with 10 bases between. DNA for the CDR3: TGCGCCAGCCGGGACGCTGCCTACGAGCAGTACTTC. Translating gives CASRDAAYEQYF.

In this sample, this clonotype turned up many times. V gene TRBV28 combines with J gene TRBJ2-7; D unclear. Germline V CDR1 and CDR2: MDHEN, SYDVKM. This CDR3 region has 12 residues. Trimming took 2 bases from V and 1 from J, leaving 3 bases between them. The CDR3 is CASSLGSYEQYF. Here the CDR3 DNA reads TGTGCCAGCAGTTTAGGGTCCTACGAGCAGTACTTC.

The chain couples TRBV7-2 to TRBJ2-4; D not certain. V dropped 4 bases and J dropped 8 bases, with 15 bases sitting between them. Germline V gives CDR1 SGHTA, CDR2 FQGNSA. This CDR3 contains 14 residues. The CDR3 loop is CASSYGLPGDIQYF. The CDR3, as DNA: TGTGCCAGCAGCTATGGGCTCCCTGGGGACATTCAGTACTTC.

By share, this clonotype counts as medium-sized. This chain uses TRBV11-2 with TRBJ2-7, with 8 positions matching TRBD2. The CDR3 totals 14 residues. V was pared by 1 base and J by 7 bases, with 6 bases of the junction left unmatched. The germline gives CDR1 SGHAT, CDR2 FQNNGV. The CDR3 loop reads CASSLGAGRVEQYF. In DNA form, the CDR3 reads TGTGCCAGCAGCTTAGGGGCCGGGAGGGTGGAGCAGTACTTC.

The rearrangement links TRBV10-3 to TRBJ2-5; 10 bases line up with TRBD2. The CDR3 contains 12 residues. The V gene end was trimmed by 10 bases and the J gene end by 5 bases; junction bases not matched to a gene: 4. CDR1 ENHRY and CDR2 SYGVKD come from the germline V gene. The DNA of the CDR3 is TGTGCCACTAGCGGGGGAGATGAGACCCAGTACTTC. Protein sequence: CATSGGDETQYF.

At least ten counts were recorded for this clonotype. This sequence joins TRBV20-1 and TRBJ2-1; TRBD1 agrees at 7 bases. Trimming took 3 bases from V and 6 from J; bases not matched to a gene: 14. CDR1 and CDR2 (germline): DFQATT, SNEGSKA (reference sequence). There are 16 residues in the CDR3. CDR3 protein: CSARRSIGTVLNEQFF. DNA for the CDR3: TGCAGTGCTAGGAGGAGTATCGGGACAGTTCTCAATGAGCAGTTCTTC.

This clonotype was seen a handful of times. The V and J genes are TRBV3-1 and TRBJ2-5; 11 bases are a match to TRBD1. Germline values: CDR1 LGHDT, CDR2 YNNKEL (reference sequence). Trimming at V came to 1 base and at J to 9 bases, leaving 7 bases not matched to a gene. CDR3 length equals 15 residues. The CDR3: CASSQGPPGQGAQYF. CDR3 DNA sequence: TGTGCCAGCAGCCAAGGGCCTCCGGGACAGGGGGCCCAGTACTTC.

This clonotype occurred many times. J is TRBJ2-1 and V is TRBV5-5; D may be TRBD1 (6 bases). V lost 5 bases and J lost 2, with 17 bases in between. The CDR3 runs 16 residues. The germline V gene encodes CDR1 SGHKS and CDR2 YYEKEE (reference sequence). The CDR3 nucleotides read TGTGCCAGCAGACCCGCTCCAGGGGACACCTACAATGAGCAGTTCTTC. Its protein product is CASRPAPGDTYNEQFF.

Many counts were recorded for this clonotype. This rearrangement joins TRBV6-4 to TRBJ1-4, with D hard to call. The length of the CDR3 is 11 residues. V dropped 6 bases and J dropped 10 bases, with 9 bases sitting between them. Germline V gene data show CDR1 as MRHNA and CDR2 as SNTAGT. The CDR3 here is CASRNPGKLFF. CDR3 coding DNA: TGTGCCAGCAGAAACCCAGGAAAACTGTTTTTT.

The rearrangement links TRBV20-1 to TRBJ2-2; the D is unclear. The CDR3 runs 14 residues. Trimming shortened V by 3 bases and J by 0 bases, and 8 bases separated the two germline ends. Germline CDR1 and CDR2: DFQATT and SNEGSKA (reference sequence). CDR3 loop: CSASSSSNTGELFF. The CDR3 DNA is TGCAGTGCTAGTTCCAGTTCGAACACCGGGGAGCTGTTTTTT.